The next 32 T cell receptor beta chains were all read from a single sample in a study of vaccination and CD4 T cells after COVID-19. Sequenced with the Oncomine TCR Beta short-read assay was DNA taken from cultured CD4+ T cells. Someone extracted genomic DNA from cultured CD4+ T cells. From the PCR reads, TCRdb called clonotypes with MiXCR, one entry per CDR3 protein. The table lists some 9,700 distinct CDR3 sequences, about 35% of them singletons. Their recognized antigens are unknown. The treatment: roughly 10-day PBMC culture with coronavirus spike peptide pools or control peptides (ViraFEST assay). CD4+ T cells of the unexposed donor were collected before the COVID-19 pandemic (2011-2018). Sequencing used CD4+ T cells from blood, cultured in vitro. The receptor source for this set is a human donor in good health.

This clonotype was seen a handful of times. The CDR3 protein is CASSLQGTEAFF. The CDR3 DNA reads TGTGCCAGCAGTTTACAGGGAACTGAAGCTTTCTTT. The rearrangement uses TRBV6-5 and TRBJ1-1; D is perhaps TRBD1 (6 bases). Looked up from germline, CDR1 is MNHEY and CDR2 is SVGAGI. This CDR3 has 12 amino acids. V was shortened by 4 bases and J by 5 bases, with 8 bases between the two germline ends.

V gene TRBV24-1 combines with J gene TRBJ2-5; 8 bases align to TRBD2. This CDR3 has 15 amino acids. The V gene's germline CDR1 is KGHDR and CDR2 SFDVKD. V lost 3 bases to trimming and J lost 0 bases; unmatched junction nucleotides: 2. In nucleotides, the CDR3 is TGTGCCACCAGTGATACTAGCGGAAACCAAGAGACCCAGTACTTC. Its protein is CATSDTSGNQETQYF.

The rearrangement links TRBV2 to TRBJ1-1; D is unresolved. V was shortened by 3 bases and J by 3 bases, with 11 bases between the two germline ends. The germline CDR1 and CDR2 sequences are SNHLY and FYNNEI. The CDR3 extends over 14 amino acids. The chain's CDR3 is CASSETAPDTEAFF. DNA for the CDR3: TGTGCCAGCAGTGAGACCGCCCCGGACACTGAAGCTTTCTTT.

The chain employs TRBV6-2 or TRBV6-3 and TRBJ2-5; 12 bases map to TRBD2. The germline V gene has CDR1 MNHEY and CDR2 SVGEGT. The J segment lost 4 bases and the V segment lost 2 bases, leaving 5 bases of the junction unmatched. The CDR3 loop spans 16 amino acids. For the CDR3, the DNA is TGTGCCAGCAGTTACGATGTGGGACTAGCGGGAGAGACCCAGTACTTC. Amino acid sequence: CASSYDVGLAGETQYF.

The chain recombines TRBV15 with TRBJ2-5, with D perhaps TRBD1 or TRBD2 (5 bases each). Germline lookup yields CDR1 LNHNV and CDR2 YYDKDF (reference sequence). The ends were cut back, 1 base at V and 5 bases at J, with 14 bases in the middle. The CDR3 length is 15 residues. CDR3 sequence reads: CATSRGSEGWETQYF. The CDR3 region has the DNA TGTGCCACCAGCAGAGGGTCAGAGGGGTGGGAGACCCAGTACTTC.

The sample holds a few counts of this clonotype. The chain carries TRBV19 and TRBJ1-1, with TRBD1 as a possible D gene (6 bases). CDR1 LNHDA and CDR2 SQIVND come from the germline V gene (reference sequence). This CDR3 is 14 amino acids long. Trimming shortened V by 7 bases and J by 6 bases, and 18 bases separated the two germline ends. This CDR3 reads CASTNPTGPSEAFF. The CDR3 DNA reads TGTGCCAGTACCAACCCTACAGGGCCCTCTGAAGCTTTCTTT.

DNA for the CDR3: TGTGCCAGCAGTGAATCCAAATACGAGCAGTACTTC. Its translation: CASSESKYEQYF. The chain has TRBV25-1 and TRBJ2-7, with D unclear. CDR1 is MGHDK and CDR2 is SYGVNS in the germline V gene. The CDR3 totals 12 residues. The V end was cut by 1 base, the J end by 4 bases, with 5 bases between.

This clonotype was seen a handful of times. The rearrangement uses TRBV18 and TRBJ2-7; 7 bases map to TRBD1. With 2 bases clipped from V and 2 bases from J, the junction kept 0 bases outside the gene matches. Germline V gene sequence: CDR1 KGHSH, CDR2 LQKENI. The CDR3 extends over 13 amino acids. DNA for the CDR3: TGTGCCAGCTCACCAGGGACAGCCTACGAGCAGTACTTC. As protein: CASSPGTAYEQYF.

This clonotype showed up just once. The J gene is TRBJ1-2, the V gene TRBV23-1; no definite D call. TRBV23-1 carries the ORF label, with uncertain function. The length of the CDR3 is 14 residues. Trimming removed 3 bases from V and 2 bases from J, with 10 bases in between. For the CDR3, the DNA is TGCGCCAGCAGTCACCCGGGCAGAAACTATGGCTACACCTTC. It is translated as CASSHPGRNYGYTF.

V and J are TRBV18 and TRBJ2-1; 11 bases are a match to TRBD2. From germline, CDR1 is KGHSH and CDR2 LQKENI. After removal of 3 bases from V and 5 bases from J, the junction contained 3 bases not matched to a gene. CDR3 size: 15 residues. The CDR3 loop is CASSPWTSGHNEQFF. CDR3 coding DNA: TGTGCCAGCTCACCCTGGACTAGCGGGCACAATGAGCAGTTCTTC. Full variable domain (missing parts from reference TRBV18 and TRBJ2-1): NAGVMQNPRHLVRRRGQEARLRCSPMKGHSHVYWYRQLPEEGLKFMVYLQKENIIDESGMPKERFSAEFPKEGPSILRIQQVVRGDSAAYFCASSPWTSGHNEQFFGPGTRLTVL.

The genes are TRBV11-2 and TRBJ1-1; no firm D call. This CDR3 spans 12 amino acids. Trimming removed 5 bases at V and 4 bases at J, with 8 bases between. Germline V gene data show CDR1 as SGHAT and CDR2 as FQNNGV. In nucleotides, the CDR3 is TGTGCCAGCAGCGACATTTCCACTGAAGCTTTCTTT. Protein product: CASSDISTEAFF.

This chain uses TRBV5-4 with TRBJ1-2, with D unresolved. The V gene lost 0 bases and the J gene lost 3 bases, with 12 bases spanning the gap. The CDR3 extends over 15 amino acids. Looked up from germline, CDR1 is SGHNT and CDR2 is YYREEE (reference sequence). CDR3 coding DNA: TGTGCCAGCAGCTTGGGGCGAGCCGAGGACTATGGCTACACCTTC. It encodes CASSLGRAEDYGYTF.

The chain couples TRBV7-9 to TRBJ1-5, with 9 bases aligning to TRBD1. The CDR3 sequence is 18 residues long. V was clipped by 6 bases and J by 0 bases; unmatched bases: 12. Germline loops: CDR1 SEHNR, CDR2 FQNEAQ (reference sequence). As DNA, the CDR3 is TGTGCCAGCAGTCAGGACAGGGGCCCCTTCTCTAGCAATCAGCCCCAGCATTTT. This gives the protein CASSQDRGPFSSNQPQHF.

The CDR3 sequence: CASSLLSGNTIYF. CDR3 DNA: TGTGCCAGCAGCTTACTCTCTGGAAACACCATATATTTT. The chain couples TRBV27 to TRBJ1-3; D unclear. The V end lost 6 bases, the J end lost 0 bases, and 6 bases lay between the germline ends. This CDR3 comprises 13 residues. The V gene's germline CDR1 is MNHEY and CDR2 SMNVEV (reference sequence).

This clonotype has more than one count but fewer than ten. CDR3 DNA sequence: TGTGCCAGCAGTTTACGGACAGAAGAGACCCAGTACTTC. Its protein product is CASSLRTEETQYF. The gene calls are TRBV27 and TRBJ2-5; D may be TRBD1 (6 bases). Between the trimmed V and J ends, which lost 2 bases and 3 bases, there was a span of 7 bases. Germline values: CDR1 MNHEY, CDR2 SMNVEV (reference sequence). This CDR3 region has 13 residues.

The chain employs TRBV7-8 and TRBJ1-2, with D unresolved. Germline-derived CDR1 and CDR2 are SGHVS and FQNEAQ. CDR3 length equals 15 residues. Deletions cut 5 bases from V and 0 bases from J, with 13 bases between. The CDR3 protein is CASSLRHESNYGYTF. The CDR3 bases are TGTGCCAGCAGCCTAAGACACGAGTCTAACTATGGCTACACCTTC.

This chain connects TRBV18 to TRBJ2-5, with TRBD1 matching over 10 bases. V lost 8 bases, J lost 4 bases, and 7 bases stayed unmatched. Germline CDR1 KGHSH, CDR2 LQKENI. The CDR3 covers 14 residues. The CDR3 DNA is TGTGCCAGCGCGTGGGACAGGGGCGCAGAGACCCAGTACTTC. Translated, it gives CASAWDRGAETQYF.

This clonotype showed up just a few times. The chain employs TRBV5-4 and TRBJ1-5; D remains unclear. The CDR3 runs 15 residues. Germline V gives CDR1 SGHNT, CDR2 YYREEE (reference sequence). V dropped 3 bases and J dropped 0 bases, with 10 bases sitting between them. CDR3 nucleotides: TGTGCCAGCAGCTCCCGACATAATAGCAATCAGCCCCAGCATTTT. Its protein is CASSSRHNSNQPQHF.

The chain carries TRBV20-1 and TRBJ1-2; D is possibly TRBD1 (5 bases). CDR3 length: 13 amino acids. The V end lost 5 bases, the J end lost 8 bases, and 18 bases lay between the germline ends. The germline CDR1 and CDR2 sequences are DFQATT and SNEGSKA (reference sequence). The CDR3 DNA is TGCAGTGCTCGGGACCCCATTCGGGAGGGCTACACCTTC. It translates to CSARDPIREGYTF.

This CDR3 is CSARDRDRWQPQHF. The DNA of the CDR3 is TGCAGTGCTAGAGATCGGGACCGATGGCAGCCCCAGCATTTT. The chain recombines TRBV20-1 with TRBJ1-5, with D perhaps matching TRBD1 (5 bases). V was clipped by 0 bases and J by 7 bases, with 13 bases between them. This CDR3 is built from 14 residues. The germline CDR1 and CDR2 sequences are DFQATT and SNEGSKA (reference sequence).

This clonotype was observed a handful of times. The J gene is TRBJ1-2, the V gene TRBV5-4; D gene uncertain. Germline loops: CDR1 SGHNT, CDR2 YYREEE (reference sequence). Trimming pared 6 bases from V and 0 bases from J, leaving 18 bases between. This CDR3 has 16 amino acids. CDR3 bases: TGTGCCAGCACTACCACCCCGGGCCTAGCTAACTATGGCTACACCTTC. Translating gives CASTTTPGLANYGYTF. Filled out from reference TRBV5-4 and TRBJ1-2, the complete variable domain reads ETGVTQSPTHLIKTRGQQVTLRCSSQSGHNTVSWYQQALGQGPQFIFQYYREEENGRGNFPPRFSGLQFPNYSSELNVNALELDDSALYLCASTTTPGLANYGYTFGSGTRLTVV.

This clonotype was counted only a few times. Here the CDR3 reads CASSPTGNTEAFF. The CDR3 DNA is TGTGCCAGCAGCCCTACAGGGAACACTGAAGCTTTCTTT. The V gene is TRBV7-9, the J gene TRBJ1-1, with D possibly being TRBD1 (5 bases). V was pared by 5 bases and J by 1 base, with 8 bases between. Germline CDR1 SEHNR, CDR2 FQNEAQ (reference sequence). CDR3 size: 13 residues.

The chain joins TRBV7-2 to TRBJ2-7, with D possibly TRBD2 on 6 matching bases. Trimming shortened V by 2 bases and J by 7 bases, and 9 bases separated the two germline ends. From germline, CDR1 is SGHTA and CDR2 FQGNSA. This CDR3 region has 12 residues. The CDR3 loop is CASSLRGLEQYF. For the CDR3, the DNA is TGTGCCAGCAGCTTACGGGGACTGGAGCAGTACTTC.

The rearrangement joins TRBV19 to TRBJ1-2; TRBD1 agrees at 9 bases. Trimming at V came to 5 bases and at J to 10 bases, leaving 8 bases not matched to a gene. The CDR3 totals 13 residues. Germline values: CDR1 LNHDA, CDR2 SQIVND (reference sequence). The CDR3 bases are TGTGCCAGTAGTCTCTGGACAGGGGTTGACTACACCTTC. Translation: CASSLWTGVDYTF.

The chain uses TRBV2 and TRBJ2-5, with D hard to call. Germline V gene data show CDR1 as SNHLY and CDR2 as FYNNEI. The V end lost 7 bases, the J end lost 5 bases, and 14 bases lay between the germline ends. This CDR3 region has 13 residues. CDR3 coding DNA: TGTGCCAGCAACTCAGTTCCACTGGAGACCCAGTACTTC. Translation gives CASNSVPLETQYF.

This chain joins TRBV11-3 and TRBJ2-1; D is unclear. The CDR3 has 12 amino acids. V was trimmed by 3 bases and J by 10 bases, leaving 10 bases between them. CDR1 and CDR2 from the germline V gene are SGHNT and YENEEA. Here the CDR3 DNA reads TGTGCCAGCAGCTTCGGGCTTGGGGAGCAGTTCTTC. Translation: CASSFGLGEQFF.

The chain joins TRBV2 to TRBJ1-5, with D possibly matching TRBD1 (6 bases). This CDR3 comprises 13 residues. Deletions cut 9 bases from V and 5 bases from J, with 14 bases between. CDR1 SNHLY and CDR2 FYNNEI come from the germline V gene. The CDR3 loop reads CASDQGRDQPQHF. In DNA form, the CDR3 reads TGTGCCAGTGATCAGGGGCGGGATCAGCCCCAGCATTTT.

V is TRBV29-1 and J is TRBJ2-1; TRBD2 matches 7 bases. CDR1 is SQVTM, CDR2 ANQGSEA, per germline. The CDR3 has 12 residues. The CDR3 bases are TGCAACGTGGGGGGGGCCTACAATGAGCAGTTCTTC. Encoded protein: CNVGGAYNEQFF.

The chain is built from TRBV29-1 and TRBJ2-5; D remains unclear. The CDR3 runs to 11 residues. The ends were cut back, 4 bases at V and 2 bases at J, with 5 bases in the middle. From germline, CDR1 is SQVTM and CDR2 ANQGSEA. CDR3 sequence reads: CSVGWQETQYF. DNA of the CDR3: TGCAGCGTTGGGTGGCAAGAGACCCAGTACTTC.

The chain recombines TRBV18 with TRBJ2-7, with 10 bases identical to TRBD1. Germline CDR1 is KGHSH and CDR2 is LQKENI. The CDR3 covers 18 residues. V was pared by 3 bases and J by 7 bases, with 18 bases of the junction left unmatched. The CDR3 is CASSPDRDRGLIGVEQYF. CDR3 in DNA: TGTGCCAGCTCACCGGACCGGGACAGGGGCCTCATTGGTGTGGAGCAGTACTTC.

This clonotype occurred a few times. This rearrangement joins TRBV24-1 to TRBJ2-5; 10 positions agree with TRBD1. The germline V gene encodes CDR1 KGHDR and CDR2 SFDVKD. After removal of 3 bases from V and 5 bases from J, the junction contained 11 bases not matched to a gene. The CDR3 is 17 amino acids. CDR3 in DNA: TGTGCCACCAGTGATCCGTCCGGGACAGGGGATTTGGAGACCCAGTACTTC. Its protein product is CATSDPSGTGDLETQYF.

This clonotype was seen a few times. The V call is TRBV20-1, the J call TRBJ1-1; D possibly corresponds to TRBD1 (5 bases). The V gene lost 0 bases and the J gene lost 4 bases, with 12 bases spanning the gap. This CDR3 spans 14 amino acids. Per the germline V gene, CDR1 is DFQATT and CDR2 is SNEGSKA (reference sequence). CDR3 loop: CSARDSRGGTEAFF. The CDR3, as DNA: TGCAGTGCTAGAGATTCACGGGGGGGCACTGAAGCTTTCTTT.